The 16 T cell receptor beta chains below all came from one sample that was sequenced in a study of control samples from healthy donors and cancer patients. The protocol was immunoSEQ multiplex PCR, while the TCRdb copy is restricted to in-frame clones and leaves out a portion. The table lists under 200,000 clones, roughly 93% of them singletons. The sample was blood. Source of these receptors: a woman aged 55-70 years in good health.

This chain uses TRBV3-1 (or the pseudogene TRBV3-2) with TRBJ1-1, with TRBD1 matching 7 bases. J gave up 4 bases and V 5 bases, and 7 bases lay outside the gene matches. This CDR3 is built from 14 residues. Germline assignment: CDR1 LGHDT and CDR2 YNNKEL (reference sequence). The CDR3 loop reads CASSFGQDGTEAFF. CDR3 nucleotides: TGTGCCAGCAGCTTCGGACAGGACGGCACTGAAGCTTTCTTT.

The V call is TRBV18, the J call TRBJ2-1; 12 bases agree with TRBD2. Germline V CDR1 and CDR2: KGHSH, LQKENI. V was pared by 1 base and J by 9 bases, with 7 bases of the junction left unmatched. The CDR3 runs to 16 residues. This CDR3 is CASSPREASGGAEQFF. DNA for the CDR3: TGTGCCAGCTCACCACGAGAGGCTAGCGGGGGGGCTGAGCAGTTCTTC.

The chain recombines TRBV15 with TRBJ1-1; the match to TRBD1 covers 9 bases. Trimming removed 0 bases from V and 3 bases from J; junction bases left unmatched: 8. From germline, CDR1 is LNHNV and CDR2 YYDKDF (reference sequence). This CDR3 is 17 amino acids long. The CDR3 nucleotides read TGTGCCACCAGCAGAGATTATTACAGGGGGCGGGACACTGAAGCTTTCTTT. This gives the protein CATSRDYYRGRDTEAFF.

Note on this clone: No DNA is shown, since the ends of the CDR3 on it are uncertain; the CDR3 is the one TCRdb lists. The chain has TRBV1 and TRBJ2-3; the table's D call, TRBD1, was not checked against the DNA. TRBV1 is a documented pseudogene. The CDR3 comprises 17 residues, both ends counted. This CDR3 reads CTSSLEFGQGATDTQYF.

V gene TRBV28 combines with J gene TRBJ2-3, with TRBD1 identical over 9 bases. Per germline, CDR1 MDHEN and CDR2 SYDVKM. Trimming took 7 bases from V and 6 from J; bases not matched to a gene: 11. The CDR3 is made up of 15 amino acids. For the CDR3, the DNA is TGTGCCAGCAAACCGGGACAGGGAATAGGGGATACGCAGTATTTT. Its translation is CASKPGQGIGDTQYF.

This chain uses TRBV24-1 with TRBJ2-4, with no clear D. V gave up 10 bases and J gave up 3 bases, with 15 bases separating them. Germline-derived CDR1 and CDR2 are KGHDR and SFDVKD. This CDR3 has 14 residues. CDR3 coding DNA: TGTGCCACGACCTCGCAGGAAAACAAAAACATTCAGTACTTC. Translated, it gives CATTSQENKNIQYF.

This CDR3 is CASSYFAAGANVLTF. In DNA, the CDR3 is TGTGCCAGCAGTTATTTCGCTGCTGGGGCCAACGTCCTGACTTTC. The V call is TRBV6-5, the J call TRBJ2-6, with D unresolved. Per the germline V gene, CDR1 is MNHEY and CDR2 is SVGAGI. The germline V and J ends were trimmed by 3 bases and 2 bases, with 8 bases remaining between them. The CDR3 consists of 15 residues.

This clone was detected a few times. V usage is TRBV25-1 and J usage is TRBJ2-7; D is unclear. V was cut by 3 bases and J by 5 bases, with 5 bases left in between. The CDR3 sequence is 11 residues long. The germline V gene encodes CDR1 MGHDK and CDR2 SYGVNS. CDR3 in amino acids: CASSEENEQYF. The CDR3 nucleotides read TGTGCCAGCAGTGAGGAGAACGAGCAGTACTTC.

The chain has TRBV5-4 and TRBJ1-1, with 7 bases fitting TRBD1. The CDR3 has 15 residues. Germline trimming cut 4 bases from V and 4 bases from J; bases unmatched to any gene: 10. CDR1 is SGHNT and CDR2 is YYREEE in the germline V gene (reference sequence). The CDR3 bases are TGTGCCAGCAGCCCGAGCGCCGACAGGGCCACTGAAGCTTTCTTT. Protein: CASSPSADRATEAFF.

This chain links TRBV21-1 with TRBJ1-1; TRBD1 is taken as the D call from the table, unchecked against the DNA. TRBV21-1 is listed as a pseudogene. The CDR3 consists of 18 residues. CDR3 loop: CASLGPGTGDRRDTEAFF. In DNA, the CDR3 is TGTGCCAGCTTGGGCCCCGGGACAGGGGATAGAAGGGACACTGAAGCTTTCTTT.

This chain uses TRBV10-3 with TRBJ2-3; 15 bases map to TRBD2. The CDR3 runs 18 residues. Germline V lookup: CDR1 ENHRY, CDR2 SYGVKD. The trim removed 4 bases at V and 1 base at J, leaving 6 bases unmatched. CDR3 amino acids: CAISVGLAGGLRTDTQYF. In DNA, the CDR3 is TGTGCCATCAGTGTGGGACTAGCGGGGGGTCTGCGCACAGATACGCAGTATTTT.

This chain links TRBV6-5 with TRBJ1-1, with 9 bases matching TRBD1. CDR3 length: 14 residues. Germline CDR1 and CDR2: MNHEY and SVGAGI. Losses at the gene ends were 5 bases for V and 8 bases for J; bases not matched to a gene: 9. The CDR3 DNA is TGTGCCAGCAGTCGACCGGGACAGGGAATGGAAGCTTTCTTT. Its protein product is CASSRPGQGMEAFF.

The CDR3 DNA reads TGCAGCGTTGTGACAAGGGCGGCCAAAAACATTCAGTACTTC. Protein sequence: CSVVTRAAKNIQYF. The J gene is TRBJ2-4, the V gene TRBV29-1; D is ambiguous. V lost 4 bases and J lost 1, with 11 bases in between. Germline loops: CDR1 SQVTM, CDR2 ANQGSEA. This CDR3 contains 14 residues.

This rearrangement joins TRBV6-5 to TRBJ1-5; TRBD1 matches at 7 bases. J gave up 0 bases and V 4 bases, and 3 bases lay outside the gene matches. This CDR3 has 15 residues. CDR1 and CDR2 from the germline V gene are MNHEY and SVGAGI. The CDR3 region has the DNA TGTGCCAGCAGTTTGGGACAGTATAGCAATCAGCCCCAGCATTTT. It translates to CASSLGQYSNQPQHF.

The gene calls are TRBV3-1 (or the pseudogene TRBV3-2) and TRBJ1-2; the D is unclear. Between the trimmed V and J ends, which lost 1 base and 2 bases, there was a span of 8 bases. Germline V gene lookup returns CDR1 LGHDT and CDR2 YNNKEL (reference sequence). This CDR3 is 14 amino acids long. CDR3 protein: CASSQVQINYGYTF. The CDR3 nucleotides are TGTGCCAGCAGCCAAGTGCAGATCAACTATGGCTACACCTTC.

This clone was counted once. The CDR3 DNA follows: TGCGCCAGCAGCTTGGCCCCCAGGGATCCCTACAATGAGCAGTTCTTC. It codes for CASSLAPRDPYNEQFF. V is TRBV5-1 and J is TRBJ2-1; TRBD1 might be the D (5 bases). V dropped 0 bases and J dropped 2 bases, with 12 bases sitting between them. This CDR3 is built from 16 residues. Looked up from germline, CDR1 is SGHRS and CDR2 is YFSETQ. Drawing the rest from reference TRBV5-1 and TRBJ2-1, the complete variable domain is KAGVTQTPRYLIKTRGQQVTLSCSPISGHRSVSWYQQTPGQGLQFLFEYFSETQRNKGNFPGRFSGRQFSNSRSEMNVSTLELGDSALYLCASSLAPRDPYNEQFFGPGTRLTVL.